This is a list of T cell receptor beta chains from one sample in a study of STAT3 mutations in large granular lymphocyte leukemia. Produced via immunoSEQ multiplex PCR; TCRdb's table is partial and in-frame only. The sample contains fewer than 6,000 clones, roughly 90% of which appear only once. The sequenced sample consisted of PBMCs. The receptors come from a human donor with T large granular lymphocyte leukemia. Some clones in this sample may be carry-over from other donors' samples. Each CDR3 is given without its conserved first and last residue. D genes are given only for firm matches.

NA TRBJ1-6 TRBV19 ASTLVWGYSSPLH
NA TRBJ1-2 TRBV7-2 ASSSRVGYGYT
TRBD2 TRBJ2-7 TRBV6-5 ASSYSAGVGEQY
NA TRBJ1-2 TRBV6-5 ASSLGYGGFGYT
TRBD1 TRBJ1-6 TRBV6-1 ASSDGTGFRTLH
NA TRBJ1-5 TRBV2 ASGQPQH
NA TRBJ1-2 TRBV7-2 ASSLAIDYGYT
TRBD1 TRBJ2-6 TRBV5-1 ASSSSGTGSGANVLT
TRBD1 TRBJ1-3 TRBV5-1 ASSLQGFGNTIY
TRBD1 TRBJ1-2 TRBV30 AWSVVGGGGYT
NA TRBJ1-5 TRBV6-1 ASKKGSNQPQH
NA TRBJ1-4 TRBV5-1 ASSATQGRLNEKLF
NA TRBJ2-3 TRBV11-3 ASSLAGTDTQY
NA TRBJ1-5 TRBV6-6 ASGVNQPQH
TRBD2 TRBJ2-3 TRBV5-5 ASSFRSGETDTQY
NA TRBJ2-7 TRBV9 ASGQDIDEQY
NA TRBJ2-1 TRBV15 ATSRDRRSYNEQF
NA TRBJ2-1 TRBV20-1 SARGATEQF
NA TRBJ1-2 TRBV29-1 SATDWGASGYT
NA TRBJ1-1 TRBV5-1 ASSLTGSNTEAF
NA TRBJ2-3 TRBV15 ATSRGGVGADTQY
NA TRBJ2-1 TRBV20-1 SATGHEQF
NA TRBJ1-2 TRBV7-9 ASSPEVGGGGYT
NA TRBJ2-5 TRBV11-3 ASSLGPDQETQY
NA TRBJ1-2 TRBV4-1 ASSQDRGRNGYT
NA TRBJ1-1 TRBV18 ASSPSTGNTEAF
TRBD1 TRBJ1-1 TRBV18 ASSPLGQGGTEAF
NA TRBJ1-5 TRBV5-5 ASSLGDKDSNQPQH
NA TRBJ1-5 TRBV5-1 ASSLVPDNQPQH
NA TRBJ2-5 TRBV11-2 ASSLEGETQY
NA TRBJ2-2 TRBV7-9 ASTPNTGELF
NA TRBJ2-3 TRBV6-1 ASRRVSGSTDTQY
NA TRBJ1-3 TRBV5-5 ASSLDSGAGNTIY
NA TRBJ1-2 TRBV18 ASSPPGSLLYT
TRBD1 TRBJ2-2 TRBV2 ASSDRGHGELF
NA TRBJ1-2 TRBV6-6 ASSYDRTGGYT
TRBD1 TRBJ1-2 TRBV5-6 ASSLGTGGAYYGYT
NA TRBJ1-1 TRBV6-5 ASSYSGGWDTEAF
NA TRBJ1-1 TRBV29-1 SVEGELKGGNTEAF
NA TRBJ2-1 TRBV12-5 ASGKGWRDTYNEQF
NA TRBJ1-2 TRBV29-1 SVDGGSSYGYT
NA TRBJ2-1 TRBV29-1 SVEGLREGDEQF
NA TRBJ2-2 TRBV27 ASSWMRNTGELF
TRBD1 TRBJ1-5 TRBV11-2 ASSKTGGNQPQH
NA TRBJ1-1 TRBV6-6 ASSLSPSTEAF
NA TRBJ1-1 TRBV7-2 ASSTLWNTEAF